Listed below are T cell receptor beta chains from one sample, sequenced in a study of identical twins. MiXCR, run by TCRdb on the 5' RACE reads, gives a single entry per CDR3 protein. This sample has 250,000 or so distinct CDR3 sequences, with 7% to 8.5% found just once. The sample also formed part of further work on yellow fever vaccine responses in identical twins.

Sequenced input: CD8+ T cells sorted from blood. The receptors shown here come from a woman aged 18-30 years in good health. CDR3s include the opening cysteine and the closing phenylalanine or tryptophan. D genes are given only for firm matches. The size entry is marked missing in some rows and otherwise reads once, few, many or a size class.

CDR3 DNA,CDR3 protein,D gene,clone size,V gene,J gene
TGTGCCAGCAGCAAAGAGGGACAGCTTAATGAAAAACTGTTTTTT,CASSKEGQLNEKLFF,TRBD1,few,TRBV7-9,TRBJ1-4
TGTGCCAGCAGCTTAGATTCAAAAAACACCGGGGAGCTGTTTTTT,CASSLDSKNTGELFF,-,many,TRBV13,TRBJ2-2
TGTGCCACCAGTGAAGCGGACGTTGAGCAGTTCTTC,CATSEADVEQFF,-,few,TRBV24-1,TRBJ2-1
TGTGCCAGCAGCATCACGGGTAGGGGGAGCTCCTACAATGAGCAGTTCTTC,CASSITGRGSSYNEQFF,-,-,TRBV7-9,TRBJ2-1
TGTGCCAGCTGCCCACCTGGGAGCGCGGCGAACACCGGGGAGCTGTTTTTT,CASCPPGSAANTGELFF,-,-,TRBV3-1,TRBJ2-2
TGTGCCAGCAGCTTAGGCTTCCTTGACGGCTCGAGCCCCGGGGAGCTGTTTTTT,CASSLGFLDGSSPGELFF,-,many,TRBV7-2,TRBJ2-2
TGCGCCAGCAGCCAAACTAGCGGGCCGTACACCGAGCAGTACTTC,CASSQTSGPYTEQYF,TRBD2,few,TRBV4-1,TRBJ2-7
TGTGCCAGCAGTGACACCCTAGCGGGGTGGGCAGATACGCAGTATTTT,CASSDTLAGWADTQYF,TRBD2,few,TRBV2,TRBJ2-3
TGTGCCAGCAGCTTAGGGGGGGAGGGCAATGAGCAGTTCTTC,CASSLGGEGNEQFF,TRBD2,many,TRBV7-8,TRBJ2-1
TGCAGTGCTAGAGGATCACTAGATTCCGAAGGGATTCAAGAGACCCAGTACTTC,CSARGSLDSEGIQETQYF,-,few,TRBV20-1,TRBJ2-5
TGTGCCAGCAGTACCGGGGCTAGCGGGGGAGGTCGCCAAGAGACCCAGTACTTC,CASSTGASGGGRQETQYF,TRBD2,few,TRBV27,TRBJ2-5
TGTGCCAGCAGACAGGGGGCCAATGAGCAGTTCTTC,CASRQGANEQFF,TRBD1,-,TRBV28,TRBJ2-1
TGTGCCAGCAGCACCCCACAGGGTAGTTCCTATAATTCACCCCTCCACTTT,CASSTPQGSSYNSPLHF,-,few,TRBV21-1,TRBJ1-6
TGTGCCATCAGTGAGCCGGACTTCCCCAGATACGAGCAGTACTTC,CAISEPDFPRYEQYF,-,many,TRBV10-3,TRBJ2-7
TGTGCCACCCGGGACAGGGGTACCTACGAGCAGTACTTC,CATRDRGTYEQYF,TRBD1,-,TRBV3-1,TRBJ2-7
TGTGCCAGCAGTTTGGCAGGGGCGACTGAAGCTTTCTTT,CASSLAGATEAFF,-,many,TRBV12-3/TRBV12-4,TRBJ1-1
TGTGCCACCAGCAGAGAGTCCGGGACGGGCACTGAAGCTTTCTTT,CATSRESGTGTEAFF,-,many,TRBV15,TRBJ1-1
TGTGCCAGCCGGACAGGGGGCTACAATGAGCAGTTCTTC,CASRTGGYNEQFF,TRBD1,few,TRBV5-8,TRBJ2-1
TGCGCCAGCAGCTTCGGGGGCGGAGAGCAGTACTTC,CASSFGGGEQYF,-,many,TRBV5-1,TRBJ2-7
TGTGCCAGCAGTTATAGAGGGGCGCGGGTGGAAGATACGCAGTATTTT,CASSYRGARVEDTQYF,-,many,TRBV12-3/TRBV12-4,TRBJ2-3
TGTGCCAGCAGCTTAGTGGGAGGGCACAATGAGCAGTTCTTC,CASSLVGGHNEQFF,TRBD2,few,TRBV7-6,TRBJ2-1
TGTGCCAGCAGCCCCTCCACTAGCGGGCGGCCGGACGGGGAGCTGTTTTTT,CASSPSTSGRPDGELFF,TRBD2,few,TRBV12-3/TRBV12-4,TRBJ2-2
TGTGCCAGCAGTTCCGGGGAGAATGAGCAGTTCTTC,CASSSGENEQFF,-,few,TRBV12-3/TRBV12-4,TRBJ2-1
TGTGCCAGCAGTTCTACTAGCGGGGGAGGAGAGACCCAGTACTTC,CASSSTSGGGETQYF,TRBD2,-,TRBV28,TRBJ2-5
TGTGCCAGCAGTTTAACCCAGGGCAATCAGCCCCAGCATTTT,CASSLTQGNQPQHF,-,many,TRBV12-3/TRBV12-4,TRBJ1-5
TGCAGCGTTGTTAGCGGGAACACCGGGGAGCGGTTTTTT,CSVVSGNTGERFF,TRBD2,few,TRBV29-1,TRBJ2-2
TGTGCCAGCAGCAGTTACACTGAAGCTTTCTTT,CASSSYTEAFF,-,few,TRBV11-2,TRBJ1-1
TGCAGCGTTGAAACAGGGAACTATGGCTACACCTTC,CSVETGNYGYTF,-,many,TRBV29-1,TRBJ1-2
TGTGCCAGCAGCGTGCGAGGGAGCTCCTACAATGAGCAGTTCTTC,CASSVRGSSYNEQFF,-,few,TRBV9,TRBJ2-1
TGCGCCAGCAGCCCCCCCGGGGGGAACACTGAAGCTTTCTTT,CASSPPGGNTEAFF,-,-,TRBV4-1,TRBJ1-1
TGTGCCAGCAGTGGCGACACGACCTACGAGCAGTACTTC,CASSGDTTYEQYF,-,few,TRBV2,TRBJ2-7
TGTGCCAGCAGCTTAGGATCTAGCGGGGGGCGGTACAATGAGCAGTTCTTC,CASSLGSSGGRYNEQFF,TRBD2,-,TRBV7-9,TRBJ2-1
TGTGCCAGCAGTTTATTTATTCCGCGCGGCACGAACACCGGGGAGCTGTTTTTT,CASSLFIPRGTNTGELFF,-,few,TRBV28,TRBJ2-2
TGCAGTGCTAGTCTTGGTAGTGAGCAGTTCTTC,CSASLGSEQFF,-,few,TRBV20-1,TRBJ2-1
TGTGCCAGCAGTGAATATGGACTAGCGGGAGTGAGTGAGCAGTTCTTC,CASSEYGLAGVSEQFF,TRBD2,few,TRBV2,TRBJ2-1
TGTGCCAGCAGGCTCGAGGGGCGCGACACTGAAGCTTTCTTT,CASRLEGRDTEAFF,-,-,TRBV3-1,TRBJ1-1
TGCGCCAGCAGCCAAGAAGCCCATCTTAGCACCGGGGAGCTGTTTTTT,CASSQEAHLSTGELFF,-,-,TRBV4-1,TRBJ2-2
TGTGCCAGCAGTTACGGGGGGCATTATGAGCAGTTCTTC,CASSYGGHYEQFF,-,few,TRBV6-5,TRBJ2-1
TGTGCCAGCAGCCCCAGACCCGAAGCTTTCTTT,CASSPRPEAFF,-,few,TRBV7-9,TRBJ1-1
TGTGCCAGCAGCTTAGAAGGGGGTTGGCGGGAGCTGTTCTTC,CASSLEGGWRELFF,-,few,TRBV7-2,TRBJ2-1
TGTGCCAGCAGCCAAGATGTGGCTAGCGTCCACAATGAGCAGTTCTTC,CASSQDVASVHNEQFF,-,-,TRBV3-1,TRBJ2-1
TGTGCCAGCAGTACCCAGACAGGCAGGAACACTGAAGCTTTCTTT,CASSTQTGRNTEAFF,-,once,TRBV27,TRBJ1-1
TGCGCCAGCAGCCGCACAGGGGCCGAGACCCAGTACTTC,CASSRTGAETQYF,TRBD1,-,TRBV5-1,TRBJ2-5
TGTGCCAGCAGCCAGGCACAGGGGATGAACACTGAAGCTTTCTTT,CASSQAQGMNTEAFF,TRBD1,once,TRBV14,TRBJ1-1